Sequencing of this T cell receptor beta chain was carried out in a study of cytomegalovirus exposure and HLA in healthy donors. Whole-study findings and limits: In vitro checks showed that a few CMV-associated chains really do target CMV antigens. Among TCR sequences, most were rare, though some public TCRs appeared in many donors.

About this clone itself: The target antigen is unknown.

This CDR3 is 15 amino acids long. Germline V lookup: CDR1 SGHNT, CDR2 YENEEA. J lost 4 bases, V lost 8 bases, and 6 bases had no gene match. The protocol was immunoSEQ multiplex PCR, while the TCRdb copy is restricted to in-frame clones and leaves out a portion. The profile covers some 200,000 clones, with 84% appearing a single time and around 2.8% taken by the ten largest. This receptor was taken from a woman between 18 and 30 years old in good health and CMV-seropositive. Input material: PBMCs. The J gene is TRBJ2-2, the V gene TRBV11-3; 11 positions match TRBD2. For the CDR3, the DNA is TGTGCCAGCGCCACTAGCGGGGGACTCACCGGGGAGCTGTTTTTT. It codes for CASATSGGLTGELFF.